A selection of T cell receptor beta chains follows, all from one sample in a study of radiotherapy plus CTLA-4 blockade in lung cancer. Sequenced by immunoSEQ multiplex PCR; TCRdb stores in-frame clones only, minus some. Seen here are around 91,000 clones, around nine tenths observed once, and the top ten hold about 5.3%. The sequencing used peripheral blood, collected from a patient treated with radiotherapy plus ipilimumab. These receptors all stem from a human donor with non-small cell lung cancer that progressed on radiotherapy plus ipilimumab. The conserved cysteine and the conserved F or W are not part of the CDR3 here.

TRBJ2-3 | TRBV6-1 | ASNGQGARDTQY
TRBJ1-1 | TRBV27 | ASRLGRSTEAF
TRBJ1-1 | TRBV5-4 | ASSPPGARGTEAF
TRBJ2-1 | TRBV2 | ASSDWSGLAVYNEQF
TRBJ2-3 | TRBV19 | ASSMLSTDTQY
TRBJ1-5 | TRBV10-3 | AGGGGSNQPQH
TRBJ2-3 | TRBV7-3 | ASSSPGTPTDTQY
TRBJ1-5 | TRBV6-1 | ASSVAGVYSNQPQH
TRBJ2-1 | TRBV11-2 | ASSLPGRVGEF
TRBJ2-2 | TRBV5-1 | ASSLEAGNTGELF
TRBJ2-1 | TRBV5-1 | ASSLGLAGRYNEQF
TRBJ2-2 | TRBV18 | ASSPPRGGSSTGELF
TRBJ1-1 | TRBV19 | ASSIVRAVNTEAF
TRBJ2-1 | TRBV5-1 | ASSSNPIAGGPNEQF
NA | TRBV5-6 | ASSPSPRSSYEQY
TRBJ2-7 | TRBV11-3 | ASSTRTSDYEQY
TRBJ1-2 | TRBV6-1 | ASSPPTTGYT
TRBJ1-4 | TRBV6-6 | ASRGGQSEKLF
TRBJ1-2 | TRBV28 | ASSLPRTAYGYT
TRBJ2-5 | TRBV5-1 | ASSLSRQIGQETQY
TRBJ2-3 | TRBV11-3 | ASSFGAGDTQY
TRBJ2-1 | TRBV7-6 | ASSVDFYNEQF
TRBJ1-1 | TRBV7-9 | ASSSWTGGFTEAF
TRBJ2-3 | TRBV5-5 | ASSWEPGGHTQY
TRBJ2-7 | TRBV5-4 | ASSLAADSRSYEQY
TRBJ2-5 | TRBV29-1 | SVRDGGRETQY
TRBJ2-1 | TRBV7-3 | ASSLTSGSFNEQF
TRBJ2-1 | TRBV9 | ASSVAVWDEQF
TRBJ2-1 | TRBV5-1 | ASSRGNEQF
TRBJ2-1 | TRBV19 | ASSKAGGQGAGRYYNEQF
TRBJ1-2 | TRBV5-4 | ASSLRQGANYGYT
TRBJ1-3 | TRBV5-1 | ASSDTRSGNTIY
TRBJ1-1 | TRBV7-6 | ASRALAGQGTEAF
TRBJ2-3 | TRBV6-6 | ASSYSGGSTDTQY
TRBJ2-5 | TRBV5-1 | ASSPGQVQEQY
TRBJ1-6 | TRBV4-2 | ASSQDSGETLH
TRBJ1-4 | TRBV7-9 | ASSLKGQLNEKLF
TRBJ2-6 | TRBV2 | ASSEDAGQRASGANVLT
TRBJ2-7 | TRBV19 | ASSMGSAAGTYEQY
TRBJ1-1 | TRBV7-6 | ASSFGQGTEAF
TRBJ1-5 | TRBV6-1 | ASSVWQPNQPQH
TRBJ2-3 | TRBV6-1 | ASTTSAATDTQY
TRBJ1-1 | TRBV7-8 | ASSLQGEAF
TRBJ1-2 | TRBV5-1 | ASSDEGQFDGYT
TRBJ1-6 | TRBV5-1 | ASRPGVGDGNSPLH
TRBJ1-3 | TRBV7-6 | ASSKGTGGSGNTIY
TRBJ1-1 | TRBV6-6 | ASSSTVGEAF
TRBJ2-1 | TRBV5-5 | ASSPRWAQGGYNEQF
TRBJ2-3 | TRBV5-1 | ASRQSGASTDTQY
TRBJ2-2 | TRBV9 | ASSVSAGNTGELF
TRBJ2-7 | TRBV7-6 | ASSFVAGDHEQY
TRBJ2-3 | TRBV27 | ASRLTSGISDTQY
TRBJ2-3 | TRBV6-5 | ASSYSSFTDTQY
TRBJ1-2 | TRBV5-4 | ASTSRQDYGYT
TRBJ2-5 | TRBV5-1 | ASSQLAGGLGETQY